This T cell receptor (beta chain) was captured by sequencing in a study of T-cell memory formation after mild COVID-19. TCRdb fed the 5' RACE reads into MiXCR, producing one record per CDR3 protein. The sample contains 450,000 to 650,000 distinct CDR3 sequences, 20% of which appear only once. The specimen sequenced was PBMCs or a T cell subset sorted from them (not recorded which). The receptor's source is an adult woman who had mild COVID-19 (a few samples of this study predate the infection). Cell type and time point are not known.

The CDR3, as DNA: TGCACCGTCGGCGGGTCGCAGCAGTTCTTC. Protein sequence: CTVGGSQQFF. The rearrangement uses TRBV29-1 and TRBJ2-1; D is possibly TRBD2 (5 bases). This CDR3 has 10 amino acids. CDR1 and CDR2 (germline): SQVTM, ANQGSEA.